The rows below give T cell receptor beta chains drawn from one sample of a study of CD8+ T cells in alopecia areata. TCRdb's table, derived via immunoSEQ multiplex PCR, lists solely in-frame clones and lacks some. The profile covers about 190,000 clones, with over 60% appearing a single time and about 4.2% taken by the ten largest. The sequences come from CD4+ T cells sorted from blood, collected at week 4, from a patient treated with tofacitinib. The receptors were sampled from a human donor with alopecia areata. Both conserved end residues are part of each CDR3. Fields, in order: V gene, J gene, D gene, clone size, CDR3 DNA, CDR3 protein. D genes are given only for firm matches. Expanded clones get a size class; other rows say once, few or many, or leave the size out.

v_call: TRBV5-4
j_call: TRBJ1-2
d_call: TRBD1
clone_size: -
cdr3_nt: TGTGCCAGCAGCGGCGGACAGGGGCTTGCCGGCTACACCTTC
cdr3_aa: CASSGGQGLAGYTF

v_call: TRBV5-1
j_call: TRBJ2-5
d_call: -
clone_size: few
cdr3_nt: TGCGCCAGCAGCACCCGGGGGACCGAGGGGACCCAGTACTTC
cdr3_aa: CASSTRGTEGTQYF

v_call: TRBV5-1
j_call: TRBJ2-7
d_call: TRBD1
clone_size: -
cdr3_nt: TGCGCCAGCAGCTCCGGGACAGGGGACTACGAGCAGTACTTC
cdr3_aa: CASSSGTGDYEQYF

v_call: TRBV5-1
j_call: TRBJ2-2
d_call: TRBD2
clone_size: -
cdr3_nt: TGCGCTAACCGACTAGCGGTTAACACCGGGGAGCTGTTTTTT
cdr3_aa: CANRLAVNTGELFF

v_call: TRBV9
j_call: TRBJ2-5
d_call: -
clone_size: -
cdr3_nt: TGTGCCAGCAGCCCAGGGACTCCCCAAGAGACCCAGTACTTC
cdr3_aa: CASSPGTPQETQYF

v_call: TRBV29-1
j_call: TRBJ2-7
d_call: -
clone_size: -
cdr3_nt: TGCAGCGGATCTGTGGGACTCGCCTACGAGCAGTACTTC
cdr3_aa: CSGSVGLAYEQYF

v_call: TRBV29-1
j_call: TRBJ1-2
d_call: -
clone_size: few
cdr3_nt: TGCAGCGGGGATCTTGGGGGCTATGGCTACACCTTC
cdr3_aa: CSGDLGGYGYTF

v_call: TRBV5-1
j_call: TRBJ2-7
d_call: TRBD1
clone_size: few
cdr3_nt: TGCGCCAGCAGCTCCGGGACAGGGGGCCTCGAGCAGTACTTC
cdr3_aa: CASSSGTGGLEQYF

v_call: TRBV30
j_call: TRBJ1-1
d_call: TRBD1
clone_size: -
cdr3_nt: TGTGCCTGGAGTGCCGGGGACAGGGTATCCACTGAAGCTTTCTTT
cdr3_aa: CAWSAGDRVSTEAFF

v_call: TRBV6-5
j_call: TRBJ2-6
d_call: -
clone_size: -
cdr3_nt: TGTGCCAGCAGTCAAACGAGCTCTGGGGCCAACGTCCTGACTTTC
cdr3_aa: CASSQTSSGANVLTF